This TCR beta chain was identified during a study of T cells in Graves' hyperthyroidism and ophthalmopathy. The source material, RNA transcripts, was used to amplify TCR beta CDR3 regions. The primer set for the first-round RT-PCR of the TCR CDR3 was HTBI. TCRdb recomputed calls from the multiplex PCR reads with MiXCR, one row per CDR3 protein. This sample has hundreds of thousands of distinct CDR3 sequences, with 38% found just once. The sample consisted of blood. This TCR was sampled from a man aged 18-30 years with Graves' hyperthyroidism.

In DNA, the CDR3 is TGTGCCAGCACCACGAGGGACAGCCAAGAGACCCAGTACTTC. Amino acids: CASTTRDSQETQYF. The chain is built from TRBV12-3 or TRBV12-4 and TRBJ2-5, with 7 bases that match TRBD1. The CDR3 is 14 amino acids. V lost 7 bases and J lost 1; bases outside the gene matches: 6.